The 13 T cell receptor beta chains below were found in one sample sequenced in a study of shared clonotypes between healthy human individuals. Only in-frame clones appear in the TCRdb table, and some are missing; sequencing was by immunoSEQ multiplex PCR. Seen here are roughly 700,000 clones, around 90% observed once, and the top ten hold approximately 35%. Specimen: memory CD8+ T cells from PBMCs. Subset denoted: CD45RO+ cells pooled with CCR7-negative TemRA cells. Receptors originate from a man aged 18 to 30 in good health. Some clones in this sample may be carry-over from other donors' samples.

This clone has more than one count but fewer than ten. This chain joins TRBV10-3 and TRBJ1-5; weak D call: TRBD1 (5 bases). CDR1 is ENHRY, CDR2 SYGVKD, per germline. The CDR3 is 12 amino acids. Trimming cost V 0 bases and J 8 bases, with 5 bases left between them. CDR3 sequence (DNA): TGTGCCATCAGTGAGTCGGACAAGCCCCAGCATTTT. Its translation: CAISESDKPQHF.

J is TRBJ2-1 and V is TRBV6-1; D may be TRBD2 (6 bases). CDR3 length: 14 amino acids. Between the trimmed V and J ends, which lost 5 bases and 5 bases, there was a span of 13 bases. Germline V CDR1 and CDR2: MNHNS, SASEGT. CDR3 in amino acids: CASSQRVANNEQFF. Written as DNA, the CDR3 is TGTGCCAGCAGTCAGCGGGTCGCAAACAATGAGCAGTTCTTC.

The rearrangement uses TRBV13 and TRBJ2-7, with 10 bases fitting TRBD2. V trimming: 1 base; J trimming: 6 bases; junction bases outside the gene matches: 6. CDR3 length equals 15 residues. CDR1 and CDR2 (germline): PRHDT, FYEKMQ (reference sequence). The CDR3: CASSLVLAGEGEQYF. CDR3 nucleotides: TGTGCCAGCAGCTTAGTCCTAGCGGGAGAGGGCGAGCAGTACTTC.

V gene TRBV4-1 combines with J gene TRBJ2-7; the match to TRBD1 covers 8 bases. The CDR3 length is 17 residues. Per the germline V gene, CDR1 is MGHRA and CDR2 is YSYEKL. V was pared by 5 bases and J by 4 bases, with 16 bases of the junction left unmatched. CDR3 DNA: TGCGCCAGCAGCGGAGAGAATTCGGGACAGGCTGATTACGAGCAGTACTTC. Its translation is CASSGENSGQADYEQYF.

The V gene is TRBV9, the J gene TRBJ2-2, with D unresolved. This CDR3 is 15 amino acids long. V was shortened by 4 bases and J by 0 bases, with 10 bases between the two germline ends. CDR1 and CDR2 (germline): SGDLS, YYNGEE. The CDR3 sequence: CASSKDGSNTGELFF. The CDR3, as DNA: TGTGCCAGCAGCAAGGACGGATCGAACACCGGGGAGCTGTTTTTT.

The chain couples TRBV28 to TRBJ2-7; D possibly corresponds to TRBD2 (5 bases). V was shortened by 2 bases and J by 3 bases, with 8 bases between the two germline ends. This CDR3 region has 13 residues. In germline, CDR1 is MDHEN, CDR2 SYDVKM. In DNA form, the CDR3 reads TGTGCCAGCAGTTTACGGGAAAGCTACGAGCAGTACTTC. Amino acid sequence: CASSLRESYEQYF.

The V call is TRBV11-2, the J call TRBJ1-1; D is unclear. The CDR3 has 13 residues. V gave up 4 bases and J gave up 5 bases, with 11 bases separating them. Germline V gene sequence: CDR1 SGHAT, CDR2 FQNNGV. The CDR3 region is CASSWKPETEAFF. The CDR3 coding sequence is TGTGCCAGCAGCTGGAAACCGGAGACTGAAGCTTTCTTT.

This rearrangement joins TRBV28 to TRBJ2-5; D possibly corresponds to TRBD2 (5 bases). The CDR3 is made up of 13 amino acids. Germline V lookup: CDR1 MDHEN, CDR2 SYDVKM. Deletions cut 3 bases from V and 5 bases from J, with 10 bases between. The CDR3 region has the DNA TGTGCCAGCAGTTTTCAGCGCGGGGAGACCCAGTACTTC. This translates into CASSFQRGETQYF.

This clone appeared once. This chain links TRBV7-8 with TRBJ2-7; the match to TRBD2 covers 12 bases. Germline V CDR1 and CDR2: SGHVS, FQNEAQ. The ends lost 5 bases at V and 4 bases at J; junction bases unmatched: 12. The CDR3 totals 17 residues. The CDR3 is CASSPTVLAGGYYEQYF. CDR3 nucleotide sequence: TGTGCCAGCAGCCCTACCGTACTAGCGGGAGGTTATTACGAGCAGTACTTC.

V is TRBV10-3 and J is TRBJ1-2, with a possible D match to TRBD1 (5 bases). The CDR3 covers 13 residues. CDR1 and CDR2 from the germline V gene are ENHRY and SYGVKD. Trimming cost V 10 bases and J 8 bases, with 20 bases left between them. The CDR3 sequence is CATPGTDVGGYTF. CDR3 in DNA: TGTGCCACCCCTGGGACGGACGTTGGGGGCTACACCTTC.

This clone was picked up one time. V and J are TRBV27 and TRBJ2-2; 8 bases map to TRBD1. The CDR3 has 16 residues. V lost 5 bases and J lost 1; bases outside the gene matches: 6. Germline values: CDR1 MNHEY, CDR2 SMNVEV (reference sequence). This chain's CDR3 is CASSRPGGVNTGELFF. The CDR3 DNA sequence: TGTGCCAGCAGTCGACCAGGGGGCGTGAACACCGGGGAGCTGTTTTTT.

Comment on this clone: Distinct nucleotide sequences in the sample also encode this CDR3. CDR3: CAWSVGEQFF. CDR3 in DNA: TGTGCCTGGAGTGTTGGGGAGCAGTTCTTC. This chain connects TRBV30 to TRBJ2-1; unclear D gene. CDR1 is GTSNPN and CDR2 is SVGIG in the germline V gene (reference sequence). V was cut by 0 bases and J by 10 bases, with 4 bases left in between. This CDR3 comprises 10 residues. Full variable domain (rest looked up from reference TRBV30 and TRBJ2-1): SQTIHQWPATLVQPVGSPLSLECTVEGTSNPNLYWYRQAAGRGLQLLFYSVGIGQISSEVPQNLSASRPQDRQFILSSKKLLLSDSGFYLCAWSVGEQFFGPGTRLTVL.

J is TRBJ2-3 and V is TRBV27, with a weak D call TRBD1 (5 bases). The CDR3 is made up of 13 amino acids. The germline V gene encodes CDR1 MNHEY and CDR2 SMNVEV (reference sequence). Between the trimmed V and J ends, which lost 0 bases and 7 bases, there was a span of 8 bases. CDR3 residues: CASSLSSGNTQYF. CDR3 in DNA: TGTGCCAGCAGTTTATCCTCAGGGAATACGCAGTATTTT.